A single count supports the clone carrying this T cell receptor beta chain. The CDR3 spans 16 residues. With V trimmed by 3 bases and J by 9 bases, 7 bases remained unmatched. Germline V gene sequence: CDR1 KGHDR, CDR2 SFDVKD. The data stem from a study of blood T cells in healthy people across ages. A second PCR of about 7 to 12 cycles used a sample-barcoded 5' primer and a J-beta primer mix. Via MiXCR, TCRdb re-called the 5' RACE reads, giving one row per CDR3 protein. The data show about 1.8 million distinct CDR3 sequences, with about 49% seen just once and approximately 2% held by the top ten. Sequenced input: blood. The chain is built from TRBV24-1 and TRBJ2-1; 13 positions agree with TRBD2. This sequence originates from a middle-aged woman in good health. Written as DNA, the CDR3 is TGTGCCACCAGTGATCTGGCCGGGACTAGCGGGGCTGAGCAGTTCTTC. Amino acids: CATSDLAGTSGAEQFF.